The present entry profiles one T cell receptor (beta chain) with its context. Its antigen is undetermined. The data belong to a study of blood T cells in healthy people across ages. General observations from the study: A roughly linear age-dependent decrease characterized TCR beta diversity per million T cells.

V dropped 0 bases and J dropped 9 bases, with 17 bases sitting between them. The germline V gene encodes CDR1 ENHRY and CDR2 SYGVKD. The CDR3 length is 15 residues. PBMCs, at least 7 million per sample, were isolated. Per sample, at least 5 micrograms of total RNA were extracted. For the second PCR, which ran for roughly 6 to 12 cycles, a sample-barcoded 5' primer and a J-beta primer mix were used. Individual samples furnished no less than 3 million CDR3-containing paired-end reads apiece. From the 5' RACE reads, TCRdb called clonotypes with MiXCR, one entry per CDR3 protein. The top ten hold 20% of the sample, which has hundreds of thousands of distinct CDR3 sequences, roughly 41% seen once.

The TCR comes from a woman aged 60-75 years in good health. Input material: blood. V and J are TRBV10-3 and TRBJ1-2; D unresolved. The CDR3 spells CAISESPRPLRSYTF. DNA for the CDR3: TGTGCCATCAGTGAGTCCCCCCGTCCTTTAAGAAGCTACACCTTC.